The following is a T cell receptor beta chain sequence with its context. Which antigen it targets is not known. It has no much larger one-base neighbor in the sample; base qualities were not kept. This sample was taken from a study of blood T cell repertoires in COVID-19 (dated by TCRdb to the early 2020s). Study-wide context: The collaborator samples originated in the United States, Italy and Spain and spanned the acute and convalescent phases of COVID-19. The samples were drawn from two sources: the first 160 participants of the ongoing ImmuneRACE study, and over 950 subjects contributed by 6 global collaborators. The prospective study material was composed of cDNA or gDNA derived from T cells, B-cell-depleted T cells, or PBMCs. Where HLA class I and class II types were available, the types were taken from metadata supplied by the sample provider, not from assay-based typing. A freely available public database, intended as a resource for researchers studying the immune response to SARS-CoV-2, is where the repertoires were released. The dataset comprised deeply sampled blood TCRbeta repertoires from subjects exposed to, actively infected with, or recovered from COVID-19. Sample metadata almost always included a de-identified subject ID, COVID-19 status, age in years and sex.

At one collaborating source in Seattle, patients were enrolled during active infection and were followed longitudinally through the course of disease. Collaborating institutions collected whole blood in K2EDTA tubes following their own protocols. For TCRbeta analysis, collaborators shipped samples in one of three forms: frozen whole blood, isolated PBMCs, or DNA extracted from either of those sample types. Overall study outcomes, separate from this receptor: The quantity of clinical and demographic metadata differed by source and by participant and was supplied without curation.

The immunoSEQ Assay, a bias-controlled multiplex PCR, was used to amplify TCRbeta CDR3 regions from genomic DNA. The paper's data handling went like this. The number of nucleated cells in each sample was estimated by amplification of reference gene primers within the assay. Sequence reads were collapsed and filtered to measure the absolute abundance of every unique TCRbeta CDR3 rearrangement. For each sample, productive Simpson clonality was calculated by taking the square root of Simpson's diversity index across productive rearrangements. Held by TCRdb, this immuneACCESS table contains in-frame sequences only and omits some clones. Under half of the omission traces to an unresolved V gene where checked; the cause of the rest is unknown. D and trimming were read from the DNA, whereas the V and J calls and clone size are those reported in that table. This sample lists under 250,000 clones; 65% to 90% were detected once. The ten largest clones represent 2% to 3% of the sample.

Reading the germline V gene (reference sequence) gives CDR1 LNHDA and CDR2 SQIVND. From the cysteine through the phenylalanine, the CDR3 covers 13 amino acids. The retained sequence is limited to the CDR3, 39 bases, with the frame set at the first base. Deletion took 3 bases off V and 2 bases off J, with a span of 8 bases between the germline ends. The sequence was obtained from a woman in her seventies with COVID-19, enrolled during active disease. The chain links TRBV19 with TRBJ2-7; the D gene cannot be resolved reliably. Sequencing used peripheral blood. The nucleotide sequence reads TGTGCCAGTAGTATTGGGCAGGCCTACGAGCAGTACTTC. Translated, it gives CASSIGQAYEQYF.